The 2 T cell receptor beta chains below were found in one sample sequenced in a study of circulating and synovial CD4+ cells in juvenile arthritis. Profiling relied on immunoSEQ multiplex PCR, and the TCRdb table lists in-frame clones only, not all of them. The table lists some 16,000 clones, around nine tenths of them singletons. Input material: CD4+ T cells from blood. Receptors were obtained from a human donor with juvenile idiopathic arthritis.

The chain combines TRBV5-1 with TRBJ2-7, with D maybe TRBD1 (6 bases). Germline-derived CDR1 and CDR2 are SGHRS and YFSETQ. This CDR3 has 15 residues. Trimming pared 3 bases from V and 5 bases from J, leaving 18 bases between. CDR3 residues: CASSSTGQGGHEQYF. In DNA, the CDR3 is TGCGCCAGCAGCTCAACCGGTCAAGGGGGTCACGAGCAGTACTTC.

The gene calls are TRBV2 and TRBJ2-2; D gene ambiguous. V lost 5 bases and J 0 bases, leaving 10 bases between the germline ends. Germline CDR1 and CDR2: SNHLY and FYNNEI. The CDR3 is 15 amino acids. DNA of the CDR3: TGTGCCAGCAGTAGAGATCAAACGAACACCGGGGAGCTGTTTTTT. It specifies CASSRDQTNTGELFF.